This T cell receptor beta chain was observed in a study of T-cell reconstitution after alpha-beta-depleted transplantation in children. V lost 5 bases to trimming and J lost 2 bases, with 15 bases between them. The CDR3 length is 14 residues. Germline values: CDR1 DFQATT, CDR2 SNEGSKA (reference sequence). As it was prepared, the TCRbeta library received unique molecular identifiers. TCRdb reanalysed the PCR reads using MiXCR and keeps one entry per CDR3 protein. The sample lists 500,000 or so distinct CDR3 sequences, about 31% occurring once. The sequence came from a human donor who donated a stem cell graft to a child with aplastic anemia. The chain couples TRBV20-1 to TRBJ2-5; possibly TRBD1 or TRBD2 for D (5 bases each). The starting material was PBMCs from the stem cell graft donor, obtained from the stem cell graft. CDR3 sequence: CSARRGPKQETQYF. CDR3 in DNA: TGCAGTGCTCGAAGGGGACCAAAACAAGAGACCCAGTACTTC.